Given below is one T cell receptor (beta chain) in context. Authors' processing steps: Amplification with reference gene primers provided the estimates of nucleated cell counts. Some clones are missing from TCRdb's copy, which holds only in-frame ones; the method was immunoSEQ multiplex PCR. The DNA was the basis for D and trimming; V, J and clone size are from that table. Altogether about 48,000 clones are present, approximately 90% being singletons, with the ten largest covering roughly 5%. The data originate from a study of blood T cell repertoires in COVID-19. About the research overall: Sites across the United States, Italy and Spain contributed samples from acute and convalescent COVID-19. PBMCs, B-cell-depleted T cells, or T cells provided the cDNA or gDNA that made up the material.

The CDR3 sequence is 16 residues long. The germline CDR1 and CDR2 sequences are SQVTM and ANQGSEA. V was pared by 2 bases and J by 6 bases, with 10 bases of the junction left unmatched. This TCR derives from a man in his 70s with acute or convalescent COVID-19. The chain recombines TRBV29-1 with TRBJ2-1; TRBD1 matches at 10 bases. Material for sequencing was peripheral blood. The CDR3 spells CSVEFLRTGGVNEQFF. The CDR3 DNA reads TGCAGCGTTGAATTTCTCCGGACAGGGGGAGTCAATGAGCAGTTCTTC.